This is a list of T cell receptor beta chains from one sample in a study of blood T cells in healthy people across ages. MiXCR, run by TCRdb on the 5' RACE reads, gives a single entry per CDR3 protein. The sample records about 720,000 distinct CDR3 sequences, about 25% being singletons. These data also featured in a second study, about T cells of mothers and their children.

Input material: blood. These receptors all stem from a boy between 10 and 17 years old in good health. CDR3s include the opening cysteine and the closing phenylalanine or tryptophan. The D gene is left open where the match is weak. Only part of the rows carry a size: once, few, many, or a class if the clone is expanded.

TRBV4-3	TRBJ1-1	few	NA	CASSQDGRANTEAFF	TGCGCCAGCAGCCAAGATGGCAGGGCGAACACTGAAGCTTTCTTT
TRBV5-1	TRBJ1-4	few	TRBD1	CASSSGQVATNEKLFF	TGCGCCAGCAGCTCCGGACAGGTTGCAACTAATGAAAAACTGTTTTTT
TRBV28	TRBJ2-1	NA	TRBD2	CATRLAGSLNNEQFF	TGTGCCACCCGACTAGCGGGGAGTCTTAACAATGAGCAGTTCTTC
TRBV9	TRBJ1-1	NA	NA	CASSARRGRGEAFF	TGTGCCAGTAGCGCGCGGAGAGGCAGGGGTGAAGCTTTCTTT
TRBV11-2	TRBJ2-7	few	NA	CASSLEAGIGEQYF	TGTGCCAGCAGCCTAGAGGCGGGAATTGGCGAGCAGTACTTC
TRBV7-8	TRBJ1-1	many	NA	CASSLSRMNTEAFF	TGTGCCAGCAGCTTAAGTAGGATGAACACTGAAGCTTTCTTT
TRBV14	TRBJ2-7	NA	TRBD2	CASSRTSGSLGEQYF	TGTGCCAGCAGCCGAACTAGCGGGAGTCTTGGCGAGCAGTACTTC
TRBV6-2/TRBV6-3	TRBJ2-7	NA	NA	CASTLLGGTEQYF	TGTGCCAGCACCCTGCTGGGGGGTACCGAGCAGTACTTC
TRBV7-9	TRBJ2-1	NA	NA	CASSFDGGRRSEQFF	TGTGCCAGCAGCTTTGACGGTGGGAGGAGGAGTGAGCAGTTCTTC
TRBV28	TRBJ1-1	NA	NA	CASSLYRGAENTEAFF	TGTGCCAGCAGTTTATATCGGGGGGCAGAGAACACTGAAGCTTTCTTT
TRBV6-5	TRBJ2-1	few	TRBD2	CASSYGLAGADNEQFF	TGTGCCAGCAGTTACGGACTAGCGGGAGCGGATAATGAGCAGTTCTTC
TRBV15	TRBJ1-2	NA	NA	CATSRVPGDNYGYTF	TGTGCCACCAGCAGAGTGCCAGGAGATAACTATGGCTACACCTTC
TRBV29-1	TRBJ1-2	NA	NA	CSVGTDYSGGYGYTF	TGCAGCGTTGGAACGGACTACTCCGGGGGCTATGGCTACACCTTC
TRBV7-9	TRBJ2-2	NA	NA	CASSLGVSTGELFF	TGTGCCAGCAGCTTAGGAGTCAGCACCGGGGAGCTGTTTTTT
TRBV28	TRBJ2-2	few	NA	CASSPAGSHTGELFF	TGTGCCAGCAGTCCAGCCGGGTCGCACACCGGGGAGCTGTTTTTT
TRBV27	TRBJ2-7	NA	NA	CASSFQGISYEQYF	TGTGCCAGCAGTTTTCAGGGGATCTCCTACGAGCAGTACTTC
TRBV20-1	TRBJ2-1	NA	TRBD2	CSAIGTGGGYNEQFF	TGCAGTGCTATCGGCACCGGCGGGGGCTACAATGAGCAGTTCTTC
TRBV5-1	TRBJ1-5	few	TRBD1	CASSLTGVGNQPQHF	TGCGCCAGCAGCTTGACAGGGGTGGGCAATCAGCCCCAGCATTTT
TRBV3-1	TRBJ2-3	NA	NA	CASSQGSRVTDTQYF	TGTGCCAGCAGCCAAGGCTCCAGAGTCACAGATACGCAGTATTTT
TRBV6-5	TRBJ1-2	NA	NA	CASSYSSRLEAYGYTF	TGTGCCAGCAGTTACTCGAGCAGACTAGAGGCCTATGGCTACACCTTC
TRBV7-9	TRBJ2-7	NA	TRBD1	CASSFGQDSYEQYF	TGTGCCAGCAGCTTCGGACAGGACTCCTACGAGCAGTACTTC
TRBV10-2	TRBJ2-7	NA	NA	CASRDLAYEQYF	TGCGCCAGCAGGGACTTGGCCTACGAGCAGTACTTC
TRBV7-9	TRBJ2-5	NA	TRBD2	CASSLVERGQETQYF	TGTGCCAGCAGCTTAGTTGAGCGGGGCCAAGAGACCCAGTACTTC
TRBV7-9	TRBJ1-6	few	TRBD1	CASSLLRDRVHDNSPLHF	TGTGCCAGCAGCTTGCTCCGGGACAGGGTCCATGATAATTCACCCCTCCACTTT
TRBV29-1	TRBJ2-5	few	NA	CSVRGRYQETQYF	TGCAGCGTTCGGGGCCGGTACCAAGAGACCCAGTACTTC
TRBV9	TRBJ2-3	NA	NA	CASSVGSLAADTQYF	TGTGCCAGCAGCGTAGGCTCGCTAGCTGCCGATACGCAGTATTTT
TRBV4-3	TRBJ1-4	few	NA	CASSQGWGATNEKLFF	TGCGCCAGCAGCCAAGGGTGGGGTGCAACTAATGAAAAACTGTTTTTT
TRBV7-2	TRBJ1-5	NA	TRBD1	CASSSGTGGVYSNQPQHF	TGTGCCAGCAGCTCCGGGACAGGGGGTGTTTATAGCAATCAGCCCCAGCATTTT
TRBV27	TRBJ2-1	few	TRBD1	CASSFSGQGGIGEQFF	TGTGCCAGCAGTTTTTCAGGACAGGGTGGGATCGGTGAGCAGTTCTTC
TRBV7-8	TRBJ2-5	NA	NA	CASSLGGQQYF	TGTGCCAGCAGCTTAGGGGGGCAGCAGTACTTC
TRBV12-3/TRBV12-4	TRBJ2-7	few	NA	CASSLVGANYEQYF	TGTGCCAGCAGTTTGGTAGGGGCGAACTACGAGCAGTACTTC
TRBV7-2	TRBJ1-3	NA	TRBD1	CASSLSPPGTGRGNTIYF	TGTGCCAGCAGCTTATCTCCACCTGGGACAGGGAGAGGAAACACCATATATTTT
TRBV7-2	TRBJ1-1	NA	NA	CASSLAPGIGKNTEAFF	TGTGCCAGCAGCTTAGCCCCAGGGATAGGCAAGAACACTGAAGCTTTCTTT
TRBV4-3	TRBJ2-5	few	TRBD2	CASSQEAGGGETQYF	TGCGCCAGCAGCCAAGAGGCGGGGGGGGGAGAGACCCAGTACTTC
TRBV2	TRBJ1-6	NA	NA	CATSVTPYNSPLHF	TGTGCCACCAGTGTGACACCGTATAATTCACCCCTCCACTTT
TRBV27	TRBJ2-3	few	TRBD2	CASSRGSDTDTQYF	TGTGCCAGCAGTCGCGGGAGCGACACAGATACGCAGTATTTT
TRBV20-1	TRBJ2-5	NA	NA	CSASTAGQETQYF	TGCAGTGCTAGTACGGCGGGGCAAGAGACCCAGTACTTC
TRBV12-3/TRBV12-4	TRBJ2-1	NA	TRBD1	CASSTDRGNEQFF	TGTGCCAGCAGTACAGACAGGGGGAATGAGCAGTTCTTC
TRBV30	TRBJ1-1	NA	NA	CATNTEAFF	TGTGCCACGAACACTGAAGCTTTCTTT
TRBV5-5	TRBJ1-4	few	TRBD1	CASSRTSGQGGEKLFF	TGTGCCAGCAGCCGGACGTCGGGACAGGGAGGGGAAAAACTGTTTTTT
TRBV29-1	TRBJ2-7	NA	TRBD1	CSVGLGQGSYEQYF	TGCAGCGTGGGACTCGGACAGGGCTCCTACGAGCAGTACTTC
TRBV5-5	TRBJ2-2	few	NA	CASRFRTGELFF	TGTGCCAGCAGGTTTAGGACCGGGGAGCTGTTTTTT
TRBV29-1	TRBJ2-1	NA	TRBD2	CSANSGIAGGIRSSYNEQFF	TGCAGCGCCAACTCGGGGATAGCGGGAGGGATAAGGAGCTCCTACAATGAGCAGTTCTTC
TRBV6-1	TRBJ2-7	NA	NA	CASSAQPGGHYEQYF	TGTGCCAGCAGTGCCCAGCCCGGGGGGCACTACGAGCAGTACTTC
TRBV12-3/TRBV12-4	TRBJ2-3	NA	NA	CASIKTALESTDTQYF	TGTGCCAGCATTAAAACAGCACTCGAGTCCACAGATACGCAGTATTTT
TRBV20-1	TRBJ1-4	few	TRBD1	CSARDQGAFPTNEKLFF	TGCAGTGCTAGAGATCAGGGGGCCTTCCCAACTAATGAAAAACTGTTTTTT
TRBV12-3/TRBV12-4	TRBJ1-5	NA	TRBD1	CASSLGGQGVQPQHF	TGTGCCAGCAGTTTAGGAGGACAGGGGGTTCAGCCCCAGCATTTT
TRBV9	TRBJ1-5	few	NA	CASSGGNSNQPQHF	TGTGCCTCCTCCGGGGGGAATAGCAATCAGCCCCAGCATTTT
TRBV4-1	TRBJ2-7	few	TRBD1	CASSQRTGELREQYF	TGCGCCAGCAGCCAGAGGACAGGGGAGCTCCGCGAGCAGTACTTC